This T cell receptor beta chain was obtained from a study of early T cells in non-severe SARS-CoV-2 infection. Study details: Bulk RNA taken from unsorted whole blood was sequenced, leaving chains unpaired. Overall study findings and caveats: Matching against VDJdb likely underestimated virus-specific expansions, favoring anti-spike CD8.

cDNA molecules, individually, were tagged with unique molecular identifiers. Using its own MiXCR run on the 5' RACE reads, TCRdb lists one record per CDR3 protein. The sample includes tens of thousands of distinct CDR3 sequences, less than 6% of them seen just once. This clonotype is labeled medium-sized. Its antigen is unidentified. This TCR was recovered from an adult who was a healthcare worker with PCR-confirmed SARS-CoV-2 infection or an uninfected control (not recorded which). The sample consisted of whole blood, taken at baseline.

CDR3 in DNA: TGTGCCAGCAGCCAAGCCCCACAGACTTCCTACGAGCAGTACTTC. This sequence encodes CASSQAPQTSYEQYF. The V and J genes are TRBV14 and TRBJ2-7; no firm D call. The CDR3 contains 15 residues. The germline V gene encodes CDR1 SGHDN and CDR2 FVKESK. Trimming took 1 base from V and 1 from J, leaving 11 bases between them.